The 9 T cell receptor beta chains listed next were all sequenced from one sample in a study of PD-1 blockade in classical Hodgkin lymphoma. Time point indicated: cycle 4 day 1 (C4D1), after 6 weeks of nivolumab. Every one of the patients relapsed after autologous stem cell transplantation (brentuximab vedotin exposure was variable). Isolation of CD4+ T cells from thawed PBMCs was performed by magnetic negative selection. Measured with immunoSEQ multiplex PCR; TCRdb has only the in-frame clones, and not every one. The sample lists 25,000 or so clones, approximately 85% occurring once. The sample in question was CD4+ T cells from blood, obtained before the fourth cycle of nivolumab. These receptors were taken from a human donor with classical Hodgkin lymphoma.

V gene TRBV6-1 combines with J gene TRBJ2-1, with D possibly TRBD2 on 6 matching bases. The CDR3 spans 12 residues. Germline V gene data show CDR1 as MNHNS and CDR2 as SASEGT. The V end was cut by 2 bases, the J end by 15 bases, with 14 bases between. CDR3 nucleotide sequence: TGTGCCAGCAGTGAATCGGAGGGGAGGAGGTTCTTC. Translated: CASSESEGRRFF.

V and J are TRBV7-2 and TRBJ2-5; D is unresolved. CDR3 length equals 14 residues. Trimming removed 6 bases at V and 7 bases at J, with 18 bases between. Germline CDR1 is SGHTA and CDR2 is FQGNSA. This chain's CDR3 is CASSTGSLVGTQYF. Here the CDR3 DNA reads TGTGCCAGCAGTACCGGTTCCCTTGTGGGGACCCAGTACTTC.

The rearrangement joins TRBV5-1 to TRBJ2-5; 15 bases are shared with TRBD2. The J segment lost 5 bases and the V segment lost 5 bases, leaving 7 bases of the junction unmatched. The CDR3 is 16 amino acids. The germline V gene has CDR1 SGHRS and CDR2 YFSETQ. The CDR3 DNA reads TGCGCCAGCAGTACCGGGACTAGCGGGAGGACGGAGACCCAGTACTTC. This sequence encodes CASSTGTSGRTETQYF.

This clone has a single count. J is TRBJ2-3 and V is TRBV9; 10 bases align to TRBD2. CDR1 SGDLS and CDR2 YYNGEE come from the germline V gene. The CDR3 runs 16 residues. The ends lost 0 bases at V and 4 bases at J; junction bases unmatched: 5. The CDR3 nucleotides read TGTGCCAGCAGCGTAGCGGCTAGCGGGAGAGCAGATACGCAGTATTTT. This gives the protein CASSVAASGRADTQYF.

This clone was recorded once. The gene calls are TRBV25-1 and TRBJ1-4; D is possibly TRBD1 (6 bases). This CDR3 contains 15 residues. V gave up 1 base and J gave up 8 bases, with 14 bases separating them. Germline V CDR1 and CDR2: MGHDK, SYGVNS. The CDR3 DNA reads TGTGCCAGCAGTGAATCGGTAGGGAGGGGGGAAAAACTGTTTTTT. It yields the protein CASSESVGRGEKLFF.

J is TRBJ2-3 and V is TRBV10-1, with a possible D match to TRBD1 (5 bases). The CDR3 sequence is 15 residues long. The germline CDR1 and CDR2 sequences are WNHNN and SYGVQD (reference sequence). The ends were cut back, 0 bases at V and 1 base at J, with 8 bases in the middle. Here the CDR3 DNA reads TGCGCCAGCAGTGAGTCTATAGGGGGCACAGATACGCAGTATTTT. Encoded protein: CASSESIGGTDTQYF.

The V gene is TRBV11-2, the J gene TRBJ2-7, with 10 bases matching TRBD1. The germline V gene has CDR1 SGHAT and CDR2 FQNNGV. V gave up 4 bases and J gave up 5 bases; unmatched junction bases: 8. The CDR3 loop spans 15 amino acids. CDR3: CASSSYGQGDHEQYF. CDR3 DNA: TGTGCCAGCAGCTCGTACGGACAGGGGGACCACGAGCAGTACTTC.

The chain employs TRBV11-1 and TRBJ2-7; D may be TRBD1 (5 bases). The CDR3 is made up of 13 amino acids. Germline CDR1 reads SGHAT; CDR2 reads FQDESV (reference sequence). The ends were cut back, 0 bases at V and 5 bases at J, with 8 bases in the middle. The CDR3 sequence is CASSLAWGDEQYF. The CDR3 nucleotides are TGTGCCAGCAGCTTAGCGTGGGGCGACGAGCAGTACTTC. Filled out from reference TRBV11-1 and TRBJ2-7, the complete variable domain reads EAEVAQSPRYKITEKSQAVAFWCDPISGHATLYWYRQILGQGPELLVQFQDESVVDDSQLPKDRFSAERLKGVDSTLKIQPAELGDSAMYLCASSLAWGDEQYFGPGTRLTVT.

This chain links TRBV5-5 with TRBJ1-1, with no clear D. The germline gives CDR1 SGHKS, CDR2 YYEKEE (reference sequence). V lost 4 bases to trimming and J lost 1 base, with 11 bases between them. The CDR3 loop spans 14 amino acids. CDR3: CASSPREGNTEAFF. Written as DNA, the CDR3 is TGTGCCAGCAGCCCGAGGGAGGGGAACACTGAAGCTTTCTTT.